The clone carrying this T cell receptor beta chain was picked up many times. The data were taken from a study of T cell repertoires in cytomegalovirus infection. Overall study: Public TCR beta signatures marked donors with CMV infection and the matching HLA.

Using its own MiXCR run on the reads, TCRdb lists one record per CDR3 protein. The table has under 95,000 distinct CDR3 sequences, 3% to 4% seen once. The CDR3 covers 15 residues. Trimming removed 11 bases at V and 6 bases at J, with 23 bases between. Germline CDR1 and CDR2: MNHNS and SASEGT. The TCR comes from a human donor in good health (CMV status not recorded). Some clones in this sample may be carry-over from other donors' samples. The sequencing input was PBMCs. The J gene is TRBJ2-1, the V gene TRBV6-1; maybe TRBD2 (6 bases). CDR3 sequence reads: CARLLRGGSFNEQFF. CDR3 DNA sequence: TGTGCCCGCCTGTTGAGGGGAGGCTCATTCAATGAGCAGTTCTTC.